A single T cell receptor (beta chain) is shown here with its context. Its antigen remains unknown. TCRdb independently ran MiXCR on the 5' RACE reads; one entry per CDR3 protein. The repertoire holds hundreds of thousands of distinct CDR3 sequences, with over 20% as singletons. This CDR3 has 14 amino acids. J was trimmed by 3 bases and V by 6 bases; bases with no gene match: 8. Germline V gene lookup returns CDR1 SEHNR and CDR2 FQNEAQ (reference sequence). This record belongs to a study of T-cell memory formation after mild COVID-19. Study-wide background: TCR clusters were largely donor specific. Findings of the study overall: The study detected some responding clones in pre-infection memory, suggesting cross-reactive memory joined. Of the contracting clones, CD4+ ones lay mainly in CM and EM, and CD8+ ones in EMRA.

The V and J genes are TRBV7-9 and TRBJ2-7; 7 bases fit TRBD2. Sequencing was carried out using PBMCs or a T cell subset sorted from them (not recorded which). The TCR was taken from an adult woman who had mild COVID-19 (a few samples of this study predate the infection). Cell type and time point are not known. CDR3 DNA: TGTGCCAGCAGTCACCGAGCGGGGAACTACGAGCAGTACTTC. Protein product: CASSHRAGNYEQYF.